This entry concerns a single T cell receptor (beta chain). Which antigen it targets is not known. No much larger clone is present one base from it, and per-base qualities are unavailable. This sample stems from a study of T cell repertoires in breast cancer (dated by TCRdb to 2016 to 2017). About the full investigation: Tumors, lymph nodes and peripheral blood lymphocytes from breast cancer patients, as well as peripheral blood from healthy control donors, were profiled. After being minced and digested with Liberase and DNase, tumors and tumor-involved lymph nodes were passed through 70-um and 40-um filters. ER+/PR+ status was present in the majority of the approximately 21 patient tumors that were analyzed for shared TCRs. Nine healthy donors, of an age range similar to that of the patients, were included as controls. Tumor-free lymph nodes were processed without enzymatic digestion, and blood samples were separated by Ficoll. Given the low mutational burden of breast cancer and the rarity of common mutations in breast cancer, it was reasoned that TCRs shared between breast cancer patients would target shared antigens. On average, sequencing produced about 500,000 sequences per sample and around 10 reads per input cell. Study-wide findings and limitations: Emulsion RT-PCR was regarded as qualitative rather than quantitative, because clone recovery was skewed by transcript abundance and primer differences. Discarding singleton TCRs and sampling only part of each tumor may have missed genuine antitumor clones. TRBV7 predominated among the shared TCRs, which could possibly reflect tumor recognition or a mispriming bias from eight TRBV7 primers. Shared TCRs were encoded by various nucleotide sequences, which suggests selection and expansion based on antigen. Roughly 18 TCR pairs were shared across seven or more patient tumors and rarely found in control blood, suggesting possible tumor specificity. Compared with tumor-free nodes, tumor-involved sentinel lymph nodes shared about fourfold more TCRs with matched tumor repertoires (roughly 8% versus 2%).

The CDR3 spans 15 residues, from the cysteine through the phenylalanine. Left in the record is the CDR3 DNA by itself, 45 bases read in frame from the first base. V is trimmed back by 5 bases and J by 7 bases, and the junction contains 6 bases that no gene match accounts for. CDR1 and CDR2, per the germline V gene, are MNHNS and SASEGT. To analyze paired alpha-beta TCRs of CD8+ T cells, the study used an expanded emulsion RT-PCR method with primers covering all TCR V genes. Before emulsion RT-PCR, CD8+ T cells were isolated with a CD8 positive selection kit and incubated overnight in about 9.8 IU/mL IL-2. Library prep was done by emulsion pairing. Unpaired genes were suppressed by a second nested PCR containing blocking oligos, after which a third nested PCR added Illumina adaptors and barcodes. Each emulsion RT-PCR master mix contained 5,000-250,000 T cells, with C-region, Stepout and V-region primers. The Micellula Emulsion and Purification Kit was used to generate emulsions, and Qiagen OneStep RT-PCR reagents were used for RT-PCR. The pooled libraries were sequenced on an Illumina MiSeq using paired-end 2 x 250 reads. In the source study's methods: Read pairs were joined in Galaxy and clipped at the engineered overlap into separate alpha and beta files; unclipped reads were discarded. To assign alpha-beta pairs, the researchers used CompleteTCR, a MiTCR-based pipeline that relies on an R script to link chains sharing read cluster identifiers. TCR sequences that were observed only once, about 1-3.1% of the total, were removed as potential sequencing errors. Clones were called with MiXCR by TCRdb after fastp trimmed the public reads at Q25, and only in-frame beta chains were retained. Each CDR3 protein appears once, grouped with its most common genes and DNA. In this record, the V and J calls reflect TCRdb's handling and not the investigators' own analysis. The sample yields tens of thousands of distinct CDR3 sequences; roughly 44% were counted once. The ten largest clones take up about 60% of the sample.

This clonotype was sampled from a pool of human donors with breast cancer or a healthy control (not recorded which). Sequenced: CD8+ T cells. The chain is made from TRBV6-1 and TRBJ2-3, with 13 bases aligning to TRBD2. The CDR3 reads CASSPPGLAGNTQYF. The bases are TGTGCCAGCAGTCCCCCGGGACTAGCGGGAAATACGCAGTATTTT.